A selection of T cell receptor beta chains follows, all from one sample in a study of OX40 agonist ivuxolimab in advanced cancers. The table came from immunoSEQ multiplex PCR; TCRdb's copy has only in-frame clones and leaves some out. The table records about 19,000 clones, about 83% of them present only once. Material: CD4+ or CD8+ T cells sorted from blood, obtained in a trial of the OX40 agonist ivuxolimab. All receptors derive from an adult with an advanced solid tumor such as melanoma, head and neck, liver or kidney cancer. The CDR3 runs from the conserved cysteine through the conserved F or W.

j_call | v_call | cdr3_aa
TRBJ1-5 | TRBV7-9 | CASSSGQGINQPQHF
TRBJ2-7 | TRBV11-3 | CASSPTGTGDPYEQYF
TRBJ2-7 | TRBV27 | CASSAGTGHYEQYF
TRBJ2-1 | TRBV9 | CASSVGGLADGEQFF
TRBJ2-3 | TRBV5-1 | CASSLTPDTQYF
TRBJ1-1 | TRBV10-2 | CASSDDLANTEAFF
TRBJ2-2 | TRBV19 | CASSDTGGSTGELFF
TRBJ1-1 | TRBV7-9 | CASSLVPEAFF
TRBJ2-2 | TRBV7-8 | CAAKNRNSNTGELFF
TRBJ2-7 | TRBV19 | CASSEVGRSYEQYF
TRBJ1-1 | TRBV28 | CASNDRVEGEAFF